This T cell receptor beta chain comes out of a study of blood T cell repertoires in COVID-19 (dated by TCRdb to about 2020). Concerning the study at large: The collaborator samples originated in the United States, Italy and Spain and spanned the acute and convalescent phases of COVID-19. The prospective study material was composed of cDNA or gDNA derived from T cells, B-cell-depleted T cells, or PBMCs. The dataset comprised deeply sampled blood TCRbeta repertoires from subjects exposed to, actively infected with, or recovered from COVID-19. A freely available public database, intended as a resource for researchers studying the immune response to SARS-CoV-2, is where the repertoires were released. Samples were obtained from the ongoing ImmuneRACE study (first 160 participants) and from 1,254 subjects provided by 6 global collaborators. The sample metadata nearly always contained a de-identified subject ID, COVID-19 status, age in years and sex. Where available, HLA class I and class II types were taken from metadata supplied by the sample provider and were not determined by assay-based typing.

Notes on this clone: Its binding antigen is unknown. One base away there is no much larger clone; base qualities are not given.

What the study reported, not specific to this receptor: How much clinical and demographic metadata was included differed by source and by participant, and the metadata was provided uncurated.

For CDR1 and CDR2, the germline V gene (reference sequence) lists PRHDT and FYEKMQ. V gives up 5 bases and J gives up 5 bases, and the segment between their germline ends measures 14 bases. The CDR3 goes from the cysteine to the phenylalanine over 14 residues. Only the CDR3 DNA is retained, 42 bases long and in frame from the first base. Collaborating institutions collected whole blood in K2EDTA tubes following their own protocols. For TCRbeta analysis, collaborators shipped samples as frozen whole blood, isolated PBMCs, or DNA extracted from either of those sample types. TCRbeta CDR3 regions were amplified from genomic DNA by means of the immunoSEQ Assay, a bias-controlled multiplex PCR. Per the original workflow: The number of nucleated cells in each sample was estimated from the amplification of reference gene primers within the assay. To quantify the absolute abundance of each unique TCRbeta CDR3 rearrangement, sequence reads were collapsed and filtered. For each sample, productive Simpson clonality was calculated as the square root of Simpson's diversity index over productive rearrangements. In its TCRdb copy, this immuneACCESS table keeps in-frame sequences only and misses some clones. Where compared with another copy, unresolved V genes explain less than half of these, and the others have no known cause. The V and J calls and clone size come from that table; D and trimming were worked out from the DNA. The sample table contains around 200,000 clones; only one count was recorded for more than 85% of them. The ten largest clones add up to 7% to 8% of the sample.

The chain couples TRBV13 to TRBJ2-3, and possibly TRBD2, on 7 matching bases. The material sequenced was peripheral blood. This sequence was found in an elderly woman in a cohort sampled during active or convalescent COVID-19. CDR3 protein: CASSSRRGGDTQYF. The bases are TGTGCCAGCAGCAGCAGAAGGGGGGGAGATACGCAGTATTTT.